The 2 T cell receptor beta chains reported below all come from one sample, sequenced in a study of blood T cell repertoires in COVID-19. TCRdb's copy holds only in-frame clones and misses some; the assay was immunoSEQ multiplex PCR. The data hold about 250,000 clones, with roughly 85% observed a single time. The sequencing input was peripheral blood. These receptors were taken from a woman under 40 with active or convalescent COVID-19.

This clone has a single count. CDR3 DNA sequence: TGTGCCAGTAGTATACAGGGGGCGACTAATGAAAAACTGTTTTTT. This encodes CASSIQGATNEKLFF. The chain has TRBV19 and TRBJ1-4, with 8 bases fitting TRBD1. The CDR3 length is 15 residues. Per germline, CDR1 LNHDA and CDR2 SQIVND (reference sequence). V trimming: 2 bases; J trimming: 2 bases; junction bases outside the gene matches: 1.

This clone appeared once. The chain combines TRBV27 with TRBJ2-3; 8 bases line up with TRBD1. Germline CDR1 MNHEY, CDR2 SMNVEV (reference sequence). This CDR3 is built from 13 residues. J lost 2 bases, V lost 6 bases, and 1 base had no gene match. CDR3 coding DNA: TGTGCCAGCAGGGACAGGGTCACAGATACGCAGTATTTT. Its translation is CASRDRVTDTQYF.